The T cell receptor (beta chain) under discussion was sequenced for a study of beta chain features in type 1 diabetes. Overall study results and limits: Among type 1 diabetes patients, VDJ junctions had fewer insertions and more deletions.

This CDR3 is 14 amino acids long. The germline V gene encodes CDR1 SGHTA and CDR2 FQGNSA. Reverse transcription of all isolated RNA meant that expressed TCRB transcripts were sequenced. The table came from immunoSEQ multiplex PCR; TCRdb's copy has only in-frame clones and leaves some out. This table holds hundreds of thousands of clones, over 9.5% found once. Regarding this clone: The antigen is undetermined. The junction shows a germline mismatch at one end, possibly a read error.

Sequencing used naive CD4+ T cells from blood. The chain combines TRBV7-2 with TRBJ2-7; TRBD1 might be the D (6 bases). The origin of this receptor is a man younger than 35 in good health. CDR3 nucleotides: TGTGCCAGCAACTTAGGGACACACAGTTACGAGCAGTACTTC. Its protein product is CASNLGTHSYEQYF.